The 17 T cell receptor beta chains below all came from one sample that was sequenced in a study of shared T cell receptors in the human thymus (dated by TCRdb to the early 2020s). The protocol used for the library was the immunoSEQ multiplex PCR assay. The clones in this table, taken by TCRdb from immuneACCESS, are in-frame only. Not every clone is retained; where verified, under half of the shortfall comes from an unresolved V gene, and the cause of the rest is unknown. This sample comprises 540,000 or so clones, 75% to 80% of them detected only once. Together, the top ten hold about 0.013% of the sample. A further study also used this sample, focusing on human thymus T cells.

The sequenced material came from thymocytes. These receptors were obtained from a boy in the first two years of life with a congenital heart defect. Donor details come from another sample of the same person, matched by shared clones.

In this sample, this clone turned up a few times. CDR3 loop: CASSDPHGREYNEQFF. CDR3 coding DNA: TGTGCCAGCAGTGATCCCCACGGGAGGGAATACAATGAGCAGTTCTTC. The chain carries TRBV25-1 and TRBJ2-1; 8 nucleotides agree with TRBD2. This CDR3 comprises 16 residues. Germline V gene data show CDR1 as MGHDK and CDR2 as SYGVNS. After removal of 3 bases from V and 4 bases from J, the junction contained 8 bases not matched to a gene.

This clone was counted once. The CDR3 sequence is CASSETPGGDTQYF. For the CDR3, the DNA is TGTGCCAGCAGCGAGACCCCGGGAGGGGATACGCAGTATTTT. The rearrangement links TRBV2 to TRBJ2-3; 8 bases align to TRBD2. V lost 6 bases, J lost 6 bases, and 8 bases stayed unmatched. This CDR3 comprises 14 residues. Germline V lookup: CDR1 SNHLY, CDR2 FYNNEI. The entire variable domain, with the rest obtained from reference TRBV2 and TRBJ2-3, is as follows: EPEVTQTPSHQVTQMGQEVILRCVPISNHLYFYWYRQILGQKVEFLVSFYNNEISEKSEIFDDQFSVERPDGSNFTLKIRSTKLEDSAMYFCASSETPGGDTQYFGPGTRLTVL.

This clone was detected a few times. This chain uses TRBV19 with TRBJ1-2, with D perhaps matching TRBD1 (6 bases). This CDR3 has 14 amino acids. In germline, CDR1 is LNHDA, CDR2 SQIVND (reference sequence). V lost 11 bases to trimming and J lost 7 bases, with 23 bases between them. CDR3: CAVLSVTGGSGYTF. CDR3 nucleotides: TGTGCCGTCCTCTCGGTGACAGGAGGATCTGGCTACACCTTC.

The chain links TRBV5-6 to TRBJ2-7; TRBD2 agrees at 8 bases. Germline CDR1 reads SGHDT; CDR2 reads YYEEEE. The CDR3 runs to 14 residues. V dropped 4 bases and J dropped 2; count of bases not matched to a gene: 5. CDR3 region: CASSPGTSTYEQYF. CDR3 sequence (DNA): TGTGCCAGCAGCCCCGGGACTAGTACCTACGAGCAGTACTTC.

V and J are TRBV4-1 and TRBJ2-7; D remains ambiguous. The germline V and J ends were trimmed by 0 bases and 6 bases, with 12 bases remaining between them. The germline V gene has CDR1 MGHRA and CDR2 YSYEKL. The CDR3 covers 14 residues. The DNA of the CDR3 is TGCGCCAGCAGCCAAGATGATCTGGGCTCCGAGCAGTACTTC. Amino acid sequence: CASSQDDLGSEQYF.

The chain employs TRBV7-9 and TRBJ2-6; 10 bases fit TRBD1. The germline CDR1 and CDR2 sequences are SEHNR and FQNEAQ (reference sequence). Trimming removed 11 bases from V and 2 bases from J; junction bases left unmatched: 12. The CDR3 spans 17 residues. CDR3: CAGKVDRGTPGANVLTF. The CDR3 nucleotides read TGTGCCGGCAAGGTGGACAGGGGGACACCTGGGGCCAACGTCCTGACTTTC.

This clone showed up just once. The CDR3 sequence is CAISAGGNYGYTF. DNA for the CDR3: TGTGCCATCAGTGCAGGGGGCAACTATGGCTACACCTTC. The rearrangement links TRBV10-3 to TRBJ1-2; the match to TRBD1 covers 8 bases. The CDR3 is 13 residues long. V lost 4 bases, J lost 2 bases, and 0 bases stayed unmatched. Germline-derived CDR1 and CDR2 are ENHRY and SYGVKD.

The chain uses TRBV7-2 and TRBJ1-1, with TRBD1 identical over 10 bases. The CDR3 runs to 14 residues. The junction had 5 bases not matched to a gene; V was cut back by 7 bases and J by 3 bases. Germline loops: CDR1 SGHTA, CDR2 FQGNSA. CDR3 nucleotide sequence: TGTGCCAGCACCCACGGACAGGGGGACACTGAAGCTTTCTTT. This gives the protein CASTHGQGDTEAFF. Together with reference TRBV7-2 and TRBJ1-1, the CDR3 gives the full variable domain: GAGVSQSPSNKVTEKGKDVELRCDPISGHTALYWYRQSLGQGLEFLIYFQGNSAPDKSGLPSDRFSAERTGGSVSTLTIQRTQQEDSAVYLCASTHGQGDTEAFFGQGTRLTVV.

The gene calls are TRBV6-5 and TRBJ2-7, with 11 bases that match TRBD2. The CDR3 totals 15 residues. Germline CDR1 MNHEY, CDR2 SVGAGI. Germline trimming cut 2 bases from V and 3 bases from J; bases unmatched to any gene: 3. The CDR3 DNA follows: TGTGCCAGCAGTTACCGGACTAGCGGGTTCTACGAGCAGTACTTC. Protein: CASSYRTSGFYEQYF.

This clone is a singleton in its sample. The J gene is TRBJ2-1, the V gene TRBV2; 9 nucleotides agree with TRBD2. This CDR3 has 15 residues. Germline CDR1 is SNHLY and CDR2 is FYNNEI. With V trimmed by 4 bases and J by 5 bases, 6 bases remained unmatched. The CDR3 reads CASSGSGRIDNEQFF. The DNA for the CDR3 is TGTGCCAGCAGTGGGAGCGGGAGGATAGACAATGAGCAGTTCTTC.

This clone was seen just once. The chain is built from TRBV15 and TRBJ2-7; 9 nucleotides line up with TRBD1. J was trimmed by 3 bases and V by 1 base; bases with no gene match: 4. This CDR3 is 15 amino acids long. Germline V gene sequence: CDR1 LNHNV, CDR2 YYDKDF (reference sequence). Written as DNA, the CDR3 is TGTGCCACCAGCAGAGGACAGGGGGGACGCTACGAGCAGTACTTC. Translation gives CATSRGQGGRYEQYF.

In DNA form, the CDR3 reads TGTGCCAGCAGCTTGTGGGGTAGCGGGAGAGGCAATGAGCAGTTCTTC. It codes for CASSLWGSGRGNEQFF. The J gene is TRBJ2-1, the V gene TRBV5-4; TRBD2 agrees at 9 bases. V lost 1 base and J lost 6; bases outside the gene matches: 8. The germline gives CDR1 SGHNT, CDR2 YYREEE (reference sequence). This CDR3 comprises 16 residues.

The chain has TRBV5-8 and TRBJ2-2; 10 bases match TRBD2. J was trimmed by 6 bases and V by 4 bases; bases with no gene match: 12. CDR3 length: 17 residues. Germline V gene lookup returns CDR1 SGHTS and CDR2 YDEGEE. CDR3 nucleotides: TGTGCCAGCAGCCCCGCCGGGACTAGCGTGGGGCCCGGGGAGCTGTTTTTT. Translating gives CASSPAGTSVGPGELFF.

The gene calls are TRBV29-1 and TRBJ2-1; 7 bases agree with TRBD2. Germline V gene lookup returns CDR1 SQVTM and CDR2 ANQGSEA. CDR3 size: 12 residues. The chain's CDR3 is CRWGGVGNEQFF. CDR3 in DNA: TGCAGATGGGGGGGAGTAGGCAATGAGCAGTTCTTC.

The sample holds a few counts of this clone. This rearrangement joins TRBV7-9 to TRBJ1-4, with D hard to call. Germline loops: CDR1 SEHNR, CDR2 FQNEAQ (reference sequence). The germline V and J ends were trimmed by 5 bases and 4 bases, with 5 bases remaining between them. This CDR3 has 12 amino acids. The chain's CDR3 is CASSRLNEKLFF. CDR3 in DNA: TGTGCCAGCAGCCGACTTAATGAAAAACTGTTTTTT.

The rearrangement links TRBV20-1 to TRBJ1-2; no definite D call. In germline, CDR1 is DFQATT, CDR2 SNEGSKA (reference sequence). The length of the CDR3 is 11 residues. Trimming pared 3 bases from V and 5 bases from J, leaving 7 bases between. The CDR3 DNA sequence: TGCAGTGCTAGGGAGCAGTATGGCTACACCTTC. Protein product: CSAREQYGYTF.

This clone was detected once. The chain is built from TRBV7-9 and TRBJ2-1; TRBD2 aligns across 10 bases. CDR1 is SEHNR and CDR2 is FQNEAQ in the germline V gene (reference sequence). Trimming at V came to 6 bases and at J to 6 bases, leaving 17 bases not matched to a gene. The CDR3 loop spans 18 amino acids. CDR3 residues: CASSPSVEREGLANEQFF. The CDR3 DNA reads TGTGCCAGCAGTCCCTCGGTGGAGCGGGAGGGACTCGCCAATGAGCAGTTCTTC.